The next 2 T cell receptor beta chains were all read from a single sample in a study of graft-versus-host responses after intestinal transplantation. The assay was immunoSEQ multiplex PCR, and TCRdb's table has in-frame clones only and misses some. Among 15,000 to 20,000 clones listed, 80% to 95% were seen once. The input for sequencing was PBMCs, taken more than 350 days after transplant. The receptors shown here come from a human patient who received an intestinal transplant, so some T cells may come from the graft donor.

The V call is TRBV9, the J call TRBJ2-5, with TRBD1 matching 7 bases. Germline-derived CDR1 and CDR2 are SGDLS and YYNGEE. With V trimmed by 4 bases and J by 1 base, 7 bases remained unmatched. The CDR3 contains 15 residues. CDR3 sequence: CASSSRGGPQETQYF. CDR3 bases: TGTGCCAGCAGCTCACGAGGGGGCCCCCAAGAGACCCAGTACTTC.

This clone was observed once. This chain uses TRBV25-1 with TRBJ2-3; D is unresolved. This CDR3 contains 12 residues. Germline CDR1 is MGHDK and CDR2 is SYGVNS. Trimming took off 3 bases at V and 2 bases at J, with 3 bases between the two ends. CDR3 protein: CASSDATDTQYF. As DNA, the CDR3 is TGTGCCAGCAGTGACGCCACAGATACGCAGTATTTT.